Each of the 17 T cell receptor beta chains below was sequenced from the same sample in a study of OX40 agonist ivuxolimab in advanced cancers. Sequencing used immunoSEQ multiplex PCR; TCRdb keeps in-frame clones, though not all of them. Here the sample spans over 75,000 clones, about 89% being singletons. Sequenced material: CD4+ or CD8+ T cells sorted from blood, taken in a trial of the OX40 agonist ivuxolimab. These TCRs come from an adult with an advanced solid tumor such as melanoma, head and neck, liver or kidney cancer.

DNA for the CDR3: TGTGCCAGCAGTAGGACAGGGGGCAATTATGGCTACACCTTC. Amino acids: CASSRTGGNYGYTF. The V and J genes are TRBV2 and TRBJ1-2; TRBD1 aligns across 11 bases. The CDR3 is 14 amino acids. Germline loops: CDR1 SNHLY, CDR2 FYNNEI. V lost 5 bases and J lost 5; bases outside the gene matches: 4.

The V gene is TRBV27, the J gene TRBJ2-7; D may be TRBD1 (6 bases). Trimming removed 0 bases from V and 3 bases from J, with 12 bases in between. This CDR3 comprises 15 residues. Germline loops: CDR1 MNHEY, CDR2 SMNVEV (reference sequence). The CDR3 is CASSLSPDRLYEQYF. The CDR3 DNA is TGTGCCAGCAGTTTATCCCCAGACAGGCTCTACGAGCAGTACTTC.

The V call is TRBV6-4, the J call TRBJ2-7, with D hard to call. V was cut by 7 bases and J by 2 bases, with 15 bases left in between. The germline gives CDR1 MRHNA, CDR2 SNTAGT. The CDR3 consists of 14 residues. As DNA, the CDR3 is TGTGCCAGCATATCGGCGTACCTTACCTACGAGCAGTACTTC. This codes for CASISAYLTYEQYF.

This chain connects TRBV29-1 to TRBJ2-7; D not certain. V was shortened by 4 bases and J by 0 bases, with 10 bases between the two germline ends. Germline V gene sequence: CDR1 SQVTM, CDR2 ANQGSEA. The CDR3 has 13 amino acids. In DNA form, the CDR3 reads TGCAGCGTTGTAGTGTCAGTCTCCTACGAGCAGTACTTC. This codes for CSVVVSVSYEQYF.

This chain uses TRBV6-1 with TRBJ2-1, with D perhaps assigned TRBD1 or TRBD2 (5 bases each). Germline loops: CDR1 MNHNS, CDR2 SASEGT. V shed 2 bases and J shed 7 bases, with 15 bases lying between them. This CDR3 spans 15 amino acids. In DNA form, the CDR3 reads TGTGCCAGCAGTGAACCCGGGGCTGGATGGAATGAGCAGTTCTTC. This translates into CASSEPGAGWNEQFF.

V usage is TRBV6-5 and J usage is TRBJ1-1; tentatively, D is TRBD1 (6 bases). The germline V gene encodes CDR1 MNHEY and CDR2 SVGAGI. With 7 bases removed from V and 4 bases from J, the gap between germline ends came to 13 bases. This CDR3 comprises 13 residues. This chain's CDR3 is CASILTGTTEAFF. CDR3 nucleotides: TGTGCCAGCATCCTAACAGGGACCACTGAAGCTTTCTTT.

V and J are TRBV7-3 and TRBJ2-2; the match to TRBD1 covers 9 bases. Losses at the gene ends were 5 bases for V and 2 bases for J; bases not matched to a gene: 9. The CDR3 runs to 17 residues. From germline, CDR1 is SGHTA and CDR2 FQGTGA. The DNA of the CDR3 is TGTGCCAGCAGCCTTCCCAGGACAGGGGCAAACACCGGGGAGCTGTTTTTT. This translates into CASSLPRTGANTGELFF.

J is TRBJ2-1 and V is TRBV4-1, with a weak D call TRBD2 (6 bases). V dropped 5 bases and J dropped 0 bases, with 11 bases sitting between them. Germline CDR1 is MGHRA and CDR2 is YSYEKL. The CDR3 consists of 15 residues. Here the CDR3 DNA reads TGCGCCAGCAGCGACCGGGGGAGCTCCTACAATGAGCAGTTCTTC. This translates into CASSDRGSSYNEQFF.

This chain links TRBV29-1 with TRBJ1-1; possible D gene TRBD1, 5 bases. Trimming shortened V by 2 bases and J by 4 bases, and 11 bases separated the two germline ends. The CDR3 totals 13 residues. Germline V gene data show CDR1 as SQVTM and CDR2 as ANQGSEA. The CDR3 protein is CSVELGESTEAFF. In DNA form, the CDR3 reads TGCAGCGTTGAACTAGGGGAGAGCACTGAAGCTTTCTTT.

The J gene is TRBJ1-5, the V gene TRBV4-1; 8 bases match TRBD1. The CDR3 consists of 14 residues. The V gene end was trimmed by 4 bases and the J gene end by 6 bases; junction bases not matched to a gene: 5. In germline, CDR1 is MGHRA, CDR2 YSYEKL. The DNA of the CDR3 is TGCGCCAGCAGCCGTGACAGGGGTTTTCAGCCCCAGCATTTT. Protein sequence: CASSRDRGFQPQHF.

The chain is built from TRBV27 and TRBJ2-7, with TRBD2 matching 8 bases. The trim removed 5 bases at V and 6 bases at J, leaving 15 bases unmatched. The CDR3 runs 16 residues. Germline assignment: CDR1 MNHEY and CDR2 SMNVEV (reference sequence). The CDR3 spells CASSPYKVPGGGEQYF. CDR3 DNA sequence: TGTGCCAGCAGTCCGTACAAGGTTCCCGGGGGGGGCGAGCAGTACTTC.

This clone was seen just once. V and J are TRBV14 and TRBJ1-1; no firm D call. The CDR3 runs to 15 residues. The V and J ends lost 0 bases and 4 bases respectively, with 12 bases between them. Germline V CDR1 and CDR2: SGHDN, FVKESK. The CDR3 bases are TGTGCCAGCAGCCAAGATCATAGGTCGAGCACTGAAGCTTTCTTT. It is translated as CASSQDHRSSTEAFF.

The genes are TRBV6-1 and TRBJ2-7; 8 nucleotides agree with TRBD2. The CDR3 length is 16 residues. Germline loops: CDR1 MNHNS, CDR2 SASEGT. After removal of 2 bases from V and 6 bases from J, the junction contained 12 bases not matched to a gene. The CDR3 sequence is CASSEQNGRASGEQYF. The DNA of the CDR3 is TGTGCCAGCAGTGAACAAAACGGGAGGGCCTCTGGCGAGCAGTACTTC.

This clone came up once. The chain couples TRBV10-3 to TRBJ2-7, with D uncertain. CDR1 is ENHRY, CDR2 SYGVKD, per germline. The CDR3 has 12 amino acids. V lost 4 bases, J lost 3 bases, and 7 bases lay in between. The CDR3 sequence: CAISGLDYEQYF. DNA for the CDR3: TGTGCCATCAGTGGGCTTGACTACGAGCAGTACTTC.

The rearrangement links TRBV18 to TRBJ2-5; D not resolved. Germline CDR1 and CDR2: KGHSH and LQKENI. V dropped 6 bases and J dropped 1 base, with 12 bases sitting between them. The CDR3 spans 14 residues. CDR3 coding DNA: TGTGCCAGCTCTCCGTTAGGCATCCAAGAGACCCAGTACTTC. This translates into CASSPLGIQETQYF. The variable domain in full, with the rest retrieved from reference TRBV18 and TRBJ2-5, is NAGVMQNPRHLVRRRGQEARLRCSPMKGHSHVYWYRQLPEEGLKFMVYLQKENIIDESGMPKERFSAEFPKEGPSILRIQQVVRGDSAAYFCASSPLGIQETQYFGPGTRLLVL.

This chain links TRBV4-1 with TRBJ1-3; maybe TRBD1 (5 bases). The CDR3 is made up of 17 amino acids. Trimming left V 1 base short and J 1 base short, with 14 bases between. Germline V gene sequence: CDR1 MGHRA, CDR2 YSYEKL. The CDR3 is CASSQGVTGLSGNTIYF. The CDR3 DNA is TGCGCCAGCAGCCAAGGGGTTACAGGACTATCTGGAAACACCATATATTTT.

The CDR3 DNA reads as TGTGCCATCAGTGAAAGTTCACCTCAGCCCCAGCATTTT. Translated, it gives CAISESSPQPQHF. The chain uses TRBV10-3 and TRBJ1-5; D remains ambiguous. The CDR3 contains 13 residues. Between the trimmed V and J ends, which lost 3 bases and 6 bases, there was a span of 9 bases. Per germline, CDR1 ENHRY and CDR2 SYGVKD.